One T cell receptor (beta chain) is described in this entry. This CDR3 region has 16 residues. Germline V gives CDR1 GTSNPN, CDR2 SVGIG (reference sequence). The V end lost 5 bases, the J end lost 0 bases, and 19 bases lay between the germline ends. This entry belongs to a study of blood T cell repertoires in COVID-19. Study-wide context: Researchers got acute and convalescent COVID-19 samples from the United States, Italy and Spain. T cells, B-cell-depleted T cells, or PBMCs supplied cDNA or gDNA.

In the authors' workflow: Nucleated cell counts were estimated from reference gene primer amplification. Some clones are missing from TCRdb's copy, which holds only in-frame ones; the method was immunoSEQ multiplex PCR. V, J and clone size reflect that table, while D and trimming were determined from the DNA. Of some 210,000 clones in the sample, more than 70% were seen once. What was sequenced was peripheral blood. This TCR was sampled from a woman aged 40 to 55 who had recovered from COVID-19. The chain uses TRBV30 and TRBJ1-2, with D possibly TRBD1 on 5 matching bases. The CDR3 protein is CAWGPRGGTANYGYTF. The CDR3 DNA sequence: TGTGCCTGGGGACCCCGGGGAGGGACGGCTAACTATGGCTACACCTTC.